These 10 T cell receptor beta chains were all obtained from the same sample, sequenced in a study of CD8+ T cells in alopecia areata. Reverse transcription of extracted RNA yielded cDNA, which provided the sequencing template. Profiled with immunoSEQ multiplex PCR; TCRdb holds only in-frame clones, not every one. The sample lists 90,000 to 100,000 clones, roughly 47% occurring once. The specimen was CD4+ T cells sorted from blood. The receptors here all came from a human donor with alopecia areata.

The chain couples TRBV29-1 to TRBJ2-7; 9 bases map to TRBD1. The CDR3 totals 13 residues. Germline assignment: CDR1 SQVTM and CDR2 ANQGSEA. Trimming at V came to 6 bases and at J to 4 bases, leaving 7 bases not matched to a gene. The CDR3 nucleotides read TGCAGCGTAGGTCCGGGACAGGGTTACGAGCAGTACTTC. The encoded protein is CSVGPGQGYEQYF.

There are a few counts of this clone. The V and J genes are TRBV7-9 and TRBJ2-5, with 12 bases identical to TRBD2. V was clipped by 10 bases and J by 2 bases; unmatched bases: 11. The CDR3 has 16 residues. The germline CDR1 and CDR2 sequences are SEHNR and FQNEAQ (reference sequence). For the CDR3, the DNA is TGTGCCATCCCCTCTAGCGGGAGGGGCCTTCAAGAGACCCAGTACTTC. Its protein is CAIPSSGRGLQETQYF. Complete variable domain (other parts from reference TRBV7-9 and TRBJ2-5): DTGVSQNPRHKITKRGQNVTFRCDPISEHNRLYWYRQTLGQGPEFLTYFQNEAQLEKSRLLSDRFSAERPKGSFSTLEIQRTEQGDSAMYLCAIPSSGRGLQETQYFGPGTRLLVL.

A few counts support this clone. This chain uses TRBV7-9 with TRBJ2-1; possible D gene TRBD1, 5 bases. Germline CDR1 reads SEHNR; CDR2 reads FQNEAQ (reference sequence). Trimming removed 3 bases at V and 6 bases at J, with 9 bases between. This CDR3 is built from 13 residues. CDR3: CASSFGAANEQFF. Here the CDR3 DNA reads TGTGCCAGCAGCTTTGGGGCGGCCAATGAGCAGTTCTTC.

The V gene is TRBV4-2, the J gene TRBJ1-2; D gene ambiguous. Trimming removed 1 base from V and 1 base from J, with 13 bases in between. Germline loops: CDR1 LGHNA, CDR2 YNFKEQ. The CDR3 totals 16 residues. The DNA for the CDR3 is TGTGCCAGCAGCCAAGCCGGGGTAGGGAGTAACTATGGCTACACCTTC. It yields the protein CASSQAGVGSNYGYTF.

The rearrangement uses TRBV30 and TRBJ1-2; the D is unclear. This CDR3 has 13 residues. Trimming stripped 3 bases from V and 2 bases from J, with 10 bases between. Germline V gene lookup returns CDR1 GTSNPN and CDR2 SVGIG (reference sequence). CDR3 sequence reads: CAWRTSRNYGYTF. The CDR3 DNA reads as TGTGCCTGGAGGACCTCCCGCAACTATGGCTACACCTTC.

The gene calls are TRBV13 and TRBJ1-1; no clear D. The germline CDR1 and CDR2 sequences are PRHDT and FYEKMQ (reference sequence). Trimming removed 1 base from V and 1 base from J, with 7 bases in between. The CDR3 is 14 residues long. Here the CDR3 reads CASSLEGGNTEAFF. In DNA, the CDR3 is TGTGCCAGCAGCTTAGAAGGAGGGAACACTGAAGCTTTCTTT.

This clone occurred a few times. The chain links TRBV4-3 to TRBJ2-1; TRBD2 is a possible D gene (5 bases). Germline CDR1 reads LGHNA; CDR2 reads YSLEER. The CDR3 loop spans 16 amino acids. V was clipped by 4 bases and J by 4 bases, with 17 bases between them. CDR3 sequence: CASSRRASGPYNEQFF. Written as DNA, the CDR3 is TGCGCCAGCAGCCGCCGTGCGAGCGGACCATACAATGAGCAGTTCTTC.

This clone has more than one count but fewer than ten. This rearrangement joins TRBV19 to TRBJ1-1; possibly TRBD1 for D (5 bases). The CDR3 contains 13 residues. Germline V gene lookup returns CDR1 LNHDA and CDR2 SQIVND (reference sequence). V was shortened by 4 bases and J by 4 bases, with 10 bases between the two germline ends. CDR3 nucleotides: TGTGCCAGTAGTACAGGGATGAGCACTGAAGCTTTCTTT. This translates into CASSTGMSTEAFF.

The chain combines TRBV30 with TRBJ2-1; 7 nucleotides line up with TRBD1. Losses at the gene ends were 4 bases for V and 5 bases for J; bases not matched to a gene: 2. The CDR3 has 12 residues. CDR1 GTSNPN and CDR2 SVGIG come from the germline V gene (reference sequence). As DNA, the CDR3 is TGTGCCTGGATGGGACAGAACAATGAGCAGTTCTTC. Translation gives CAWMGQNNEQFF.

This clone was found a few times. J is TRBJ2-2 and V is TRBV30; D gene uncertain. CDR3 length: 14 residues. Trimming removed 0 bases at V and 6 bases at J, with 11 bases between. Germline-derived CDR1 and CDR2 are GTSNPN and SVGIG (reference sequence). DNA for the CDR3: TGTGCCTGGAGTGTTGGCCCCTCAGCCGGGGAGCTGTTTTTT. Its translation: CAWSVGPSAGELFF.